This T cell receptor beta chain is drawn from a study of blood T cell repertoires in COVID-19. Across the study: Material from acute and convalescent COVID-19 was sourced from the United States, Italy and Spain. Nucleic acid was either cDNA or gDNA, and it came from T cells, B-cell-depleted T cells, or PBMCs.

In the authors' workflow: Estimated nucleated cell counts came from reference gene primer amplification. The method was immunoSEQ multiplex PCR; TCRdb's version includes in-frame clones alone and lacks a portion of them. That table furnishes V, J and clone size, whereas the DNA furnished D and trimming. The table shows about 74,000 clones, with 70% to 90% occurring only once. Sequenced: peripheral blood. The source is a man between 70 and 80 years old with active or convalescent COVID-19.

The CDR3 DNA reads as TGTGCCAGTAGTGTTCGGACAGGAGGGGCCGGGGAGCTGTTTTTT. This translates into CASSVRTGGAGELFF. V and J are TRBV19 and TRBJ2-2; TRBD1 is a possible D gene (7 bases). This CDR3 is built from 15 residues. Looked up from germline, CDR1 is LNHDA and CDR2 is SQIVND (reference sequence). V was cut by 5 bases and J by 6 bases, with 16 bases left in between.